This T cell receptor (beta chain) was captured in a study of T-cell reconstitution after alpha-beta-depleted transplantation in children. Study-level points and caveats: Expanded graft clones, several hundred of them, were reportedly the source of alpha-beta T cells about two months after transplant. One year after transplant, T-cell counts and diversity came mostly from newly produced T cells. Diversity of TCRbeta at day 60 was high in some patients, arising from surviving recipient T cells and thymic progenitors.

Worth noting for this clonotype: No antigen is known for it.

V shed 3 bases, J shed 8 bases, and the junction held 4 bases outside the gene matches. Germline lookup yields CDR1 SGHNT and CDR2 YYREEE (reference sequence). This CDR3 comprises 13 residues. Unique molecular identifiers were incorporated into the prepared TCRbeta library. MiXCR, applied by TCRdb to the PCR reads, yields one record per CDR3 protein. The repertoire consists of 300,000 to 400,000 distinct CDR3 sequences, with about a sixth occurring once and the leading ten covering roughly 40%. The clonotype comes from a male patient between 2 and 10 years old who had a stem cell transplant for acute lymphoblastic leukemia, so the T cells may come from the graft donor. The chain has TRBV5-4 and TRBJ1-1; 10 bases are shared with TRBD1. The sample consisted of PBMCs, mostly from graft donor cells, taken 360 days after TCRalphabeta/CD19-depleted stem cell transplant. CDR3 sequence reads: CASSWTGGPEAFF. CDR3 nucleotide sequence: TGTGCCAGCAGCTGGACAGGGGGGCCGGAAGCTTTCTTT.